This T cell receptor beta chain came from a study of blood T cell repertoires in COVID-19. Trimming at V came to 4 bases and at J to 2 bases, leaving 4 bases not matched to a gene. The CDR3 has 14 residues. Germline V CDR1 and CDR2: SGHTA, FQGNSA. This clone was counted between two and nine times. The authors' processing: Using reference gene primer amplification, nucleated cell counts were estimated. The repertoire was sequenced with immunoSEQ multiplex PCR; TCRdb's copy has only in-frame clones and lacks some. The V and J calls and clone size are taken from that table; D and trimming were inferred from the DNA. The sample yields about 60,000 clones, 80% to 90% seen once.

Sample: peripheral blood. This TCR came from a human donor in a cohort sampled during active COVID-19. This chain joins TRBV7-2 and TRBJ2-7; TRBD1 agrees at 8 bases. The CDR3 protein is CASSSGTGPYEQYF. DNA for the CDR3: TGTGCCAGCAGCTCCGGGACAGGCCCCTACGAGCAGTACTTC.